This TCR beta chain was profiled in a study of blood T cells in healthy people across ages. General study results and limits: Investigators treated diversity estimates from one million T cells as underestimates. Unsorted PBMCs ruled out conclusive naive versus antigen-experienced comparison. Aged donors had fewer naive CD4+ cells and lower diversity than long-lived donors.

A second PCR of 7 to 11 cycles used a sample-barcoded 5' primer and a J-beta primer mix. TCRdb re-analysed the 5' RACE reads in MiXCR, keeping a single row per CDR3 protein. The sample holds roughly 2 million distinct CDR3 sequences, around half seen once. Points on this clonotype: Its antigen is undetermined.

Germline values: CDR1 LGHDT, CDR2 YNNKEL (reference sequence). This CDR3 is built from 15 residues. Isolation of PBMCs gave at least 7 million cells per sample. Sample: blood. The V and J genes are TRBV3-1 and TRBJ2-5; perhaps TRBD1 as D (6 bases). TRBJ2-7 matches the DNA end more closely, so the J call is doubtful. The sequence was collected from a woman between 40 and 50 years old in good health. CDR3 region: CASSPYTGLSYEQYF. The CDR3 nucleotides read TGTGCCAGCAGCCCGTACACAGGGCTCTCCTACGAGCAGTACTTC.